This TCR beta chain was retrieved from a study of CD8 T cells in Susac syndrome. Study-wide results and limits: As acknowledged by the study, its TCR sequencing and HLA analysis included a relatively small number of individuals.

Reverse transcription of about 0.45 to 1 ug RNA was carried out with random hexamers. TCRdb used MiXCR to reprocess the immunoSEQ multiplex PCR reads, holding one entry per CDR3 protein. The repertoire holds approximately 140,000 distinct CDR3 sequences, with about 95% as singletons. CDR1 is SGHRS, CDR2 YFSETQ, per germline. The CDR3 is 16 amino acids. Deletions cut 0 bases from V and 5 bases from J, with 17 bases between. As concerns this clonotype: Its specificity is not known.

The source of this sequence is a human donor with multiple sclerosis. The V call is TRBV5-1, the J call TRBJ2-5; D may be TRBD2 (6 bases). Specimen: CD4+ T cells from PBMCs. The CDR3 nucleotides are TGCGCCAGCAGCTTGGCCGGAGGGCAGGGAAGGGAGACCCAGTACTTC. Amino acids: CASSLAGGQGRETQYF.